Shown below are 14 T cell receptor beta chains from a single sample sequenced in a study of regulatory T cells in long-lasting Graves disease. As to time point: persistent/refractory GD, antithyroid drugs over 5 years with positive TRAb. After RNA was extracted from PBMCs, the TCR library was made from it. TCR beta libraries were built with iRepertoire HTBI primers and Arm-PCR of CDR3 regions. Each CDR3 protein is one row after TCRdb ran MiXCR on the multiplex PCR reads. Of 400,000 to 500,000 distinct CDR3 sequences listed, less than 25% are singletons. The sequences come from peripheral blood mononuclear cells (PBMCs), collected when the disease was refractory, from a patient treated with antithyroid drugs. These receptors came from a female donor with Graves disease.

The chain has TRBV5-6 and TRBJ1-5; 9 positions agree with TRBD1. The germline CDR1 and CDR2 sequences are SGHDT and YYEEEE. This CDR3 is 15 amino acids long. Germline trimming cut 4 bases from V and 6 bases from J; bases unmatched to any gene: 8. CDR3 sequence (DNA): TGTGCCAGCAGCCATTTACAGGGGGCAGGTCAGCCCCAGCATTTT. Its translation is CASSHLQGAGQPQHF.

This clonotype turned up a few times. The chain carries TRBV9 and TRBJ2-5; TRBD1 aligns across 7 bases. The CDR3 length is 15 residues. Germline trimming cut 0 bases from V and 5 bases from J; bases unmatched to any gene: 7. Germline assignment: CDR1 SGDLS and CDR2 YYNGEE. CDR3 region: CASSVGEGASETQYF. The CDR3 coding sequence is TGTGCCAGCAGCGTAGGAGAGGGGGCCTCGGAGACCCAGTACTTC.

This clonotype was observed many times. V is TRBV6-1 and J is TRBJ2-5; unclear D gene. Trimming pared 4 bases from V and 4 bases from J, leaving 19 bases between. The CDR3 length is 16 residues. Germline V gene lookup returns CDR1 MNHNS and CDR2 SASEGT. CDR3 residues: CASSAGQLGIGETQYF. The CDR3 nucleotides read TGTGCCAGCAGTGCAGGCCAGTTAGGAATCGGAGAGACCCAGTACTTC.

This clonotype was detected only a few times. CDR3 in DNA: TGTGCCAGCAATGACAGAACCAACTCCTACGAGCAGTACTTC. This sequence encodes CASNDRTNSYEQYF. The chain joins TRBV28 to TRBJ2-7; D might be TRBD1 (5 bases). Germline assignment: CDR1 MDHEN and CDR2 SYDVKM. V dropped 7 bases and J dropped 0 bases, with 13 bases sitting between them. This CDR3 is built from 14 residues.

This clonotype was observed many times. The chain carries TRBV28 and TRBJ2-7; no reliable D call. V lost 6 bases and J lost 3, with 24 bases in between. The CDR3 sequence is 17 residues long. Germline V gives CDR1 MDHEN, CDR2 SYDVKM. The CDR3 region is CASSPMPDATKHYEQYF. CDR3 in DNA: TGTGCCAGCAGCCCGATGCCCGACGCCACTAAACACTACGAGCAGTACTTC.

The chain employs TRBV20-1 and TRBJ2-5; 8 nucleotides align to TRBD1. This CDR3 has 12 amino acids. Germline-derived CDR1 and CDR2 are DFQATT and SNEGSKA (reference sequence). V was clipped by 3 bases and J by 4 bases; unmatched bases: 1. The CDR3 spells CSASRGPETQYF. The CDR3 DNA follows: TGCAGTGCTAGCAGGGGGCCAGAGACCCAGTACTTC.

This clonotype was found a few times. J is TRBJ2-7 and V is TRBV19; D might be TRBD2 (6 bases). The CDR3 runs to 15 residues. V lost 7 bases to trimming and J lost 4 bases, with 20 bases between them. Germline CDR1 LNHDA, CDR2 SQIVND (reference sequence). The CDR3 DNA is TGTGCCAGTAACCCGGCGGGGTTAGGAGAGTACGAGCAGTACTTC. The encoded protein is CASNPAGLGEYEQYF.

This clonotype was recorded only once. The chain's CDR3 is CASSLVKRAISDTQYF. The CDR3 nucleotides are TGTGCCAGCAGCTTAGTCAAGCGGGCCATCTCGGATACGCAGTATTTT. The chain carries TRBV7-2 and TRBJ2-3; TRBD2 might be the D (6 bases). Trimming took off 1 base at V and 6 bases at J, with 17 bases between the two ends. This CDR3 has 16 residues. The germline V gene has CDR1 SGHTA and CDR2 FQGNSA. The whole variable domain, remainder taken from reference TRBV7-2 and TRBJ2-3, is GAGVSQSPSNKVTEKGKDVELRCDPISGHTALYWYRQSLGQGLEFLIYFQGNSAPDKSGLPSDRFSAERTGGSVSTLTIQRTQQEDSAVYLCASSLVKRAISDTQYFGPGTRLTVL.

The rearrangement links TRBV11-2 to TRBJ2-1; D not certain. The germline gives CDR1 SGHAT, CDR2 FQNNGV. The germline V and J ends were trimmed by 6 bases and 2 bases, with 20 bases remaining between them. This CDR3 is built from 17 residues. CDR3 sequence (DNA): TGTGCCAGCAGGAAATTATCGGGCCAGCCCCCCTACAATGAGCAGTTCTTC. Protein product: CASRKLSGQPPYNEQFF.

This clonotype was seen repeatedly, ten times or more. The rearrangement uses TRBV9 and TRBJ1-6; no reliable D call. Trimming pared 3 bases from V and 7 bases from J, leaving 8 bases between. The CDR3 loop spans 13 amino acids. CDR1 SGDLS and CDR2 YYNGEE come from the germline V gene. The CDR3 region has the DNA TGTGCCAGCAGCGCGGAGGACAATTCACCCCTCCACTTT. Its protein is CASSAEDNSPLHF.

A few counts support this clonotype. The chain has TRBV3-1 and TRBJ1-1; D may be TRBD1 (5 bases). CDR1 LGHDT and CDR2 YNNKEL come from the germline V gene (reference sequence). This CDR3 comprises 17 residues. V was pared by 4 bases and J by 8 bases, with 26 bases between. The CDR3 nucleotides are TGTGCCAGCAGCCTTTTGAAATGGGGGACGACCTCCGGGGAAGCTTTCTTT. Its protein product is CASSLLKWGTTSGEAFF.

The V and J genes are TRBV24-1 and TRBJ2-5, with D possibly TRBD1 on 5 matching bases. The V gene's germline CDR1 is KGHDR and CDR2 SFDVKD. Trimming shortened V by 5 bases and J by 2 bases, and 11 bases separated the two germline ends. The CDR3 spans 14 residues. CDR3 protein: CATSATAKQETQYF. The DNA for the CDR3 is TGTGCCACCAGTGCGACAGCTAAACAAGAGACCCAGTACTTC.

This clonotype was counted between two and nine times. V gene TRBV5-1 combines with J gene TRBJ1-1; D ambiguous. Trimming removed 4 bases at V and 6 bases at J, with 16 bases between. CDR1 SGHRS and CDR2 YFSETQ come from the germline V gene. The CDR3 is 14 residues long. The CDR3 here is CASSLNPGRPEAFF. The CDR3 nucleotides read TGCGCCAGCAGCCTAAACCCGGGAAGGCCTGAAGCTTTCTTT.

The chain carries TRBV7-2 and TRBJ2-7, with 7 bases fitting TRBD1. The CDR3 covers 19 residues. The germline gives CDR1 SGHTA, CDR2 FQGNSA. The J segment lost 2 bases and the V segment lost 5 bases, leaving 21 bases of the junction unmatched. The CDR3 nucleotides read TGTGCCAGCAGCCCACGCTCCCCTAAACAGGGGTCATCCCCCTACGAGCAGTACTTC. It encodes CASSPRSPKQGSSPYEQYF.